This T cell receptor (beta chain) was observed in a study of blood T cells in healthy people across ages. Next came a second PCR, run for about 6 to 11 cycles, which used a sample-barcoded 5' primer along with a J-beta primer mix. Each sample provided no less than 2.5 million CDR3-containing paired-end reads. TCRdb independently ran MiXCR on the 5' RACE reads; one entry per CDR3 protein. The top ten clones hold roughly 23% of a sample with fewer than 2 million distinct CDR3 sequences, roughly two fifths of them seen once. The individuals who served as donors were healthy Caucasians living in Russia, aged roughly 6 to 90. CDR3 length: 13 amino acids. With 0 bases removed from V and 5 bases from J, the gap between germline ends came to 8 bases. Germline V gives CDR1 SGDLS, CDR2 YYNGEE.

The sequenced sample consisted of blood. The chain uses TRBV9 and TRBJ1-1; D unclear. The receptor's source is a human donor in good health. The CDR3 protein is CASSVDGVTEAFF. CDR3 nucleotides: TGTGCCAGCAGCGTAGATGGGGTAACTGAAGCTTTCTTT.